The clone carrying this TCR beta chain was counted only a few times. Its antigen remains unknown. For TCRbeta, the library was prepared with unique molecular identifiers. TCRdb re-called the PCR reads through MiXCR, storing one row per CDR3 protein. The sample lists more than 300,000 distinct CDR3 sequences, 15% to 20% occurring once. V lost 0 bases and J 1 base, leaving 9 bases between the germline ends. The CDR3 contains 14 residues. Germline V gives CDR1 DFQATT, CDR2 SNEGSKA (reference sequence). This entry comes from a study of T-cell reconstitution after alpha-beta-depleted transplantation in children. Study results and limitations: Recipient T cells and thymic progenitors that survived gave rise to the high TCRbeta diversity observed at day 60 in some patients. T cells produced anew were the main source of T-cell counts and diversity one year after transplant. Alpha-beta T cells about two months after transplant reportedly derived from several hundred expanded graft clones.

This receptor was identified in a male patient between 2 and 15 years old who had a stem cell transplant for acute lymphoblastic leukemia, so the T cells may come from the graft donor. The sample here was PBMCs, mostly from graft donor cells, taken 360 days after TCRalphabeta/CD19-depleted stem cell transplant. J is TRBJ2-5 and V is TRBV20-1; D gene unclear. CDR3 region: CSARDLATQETQYF. CDR3 sequence (DNA): TGCAGTGCTAGAGATCTTGCAACCCAAGAGACCCAGTACTTC.